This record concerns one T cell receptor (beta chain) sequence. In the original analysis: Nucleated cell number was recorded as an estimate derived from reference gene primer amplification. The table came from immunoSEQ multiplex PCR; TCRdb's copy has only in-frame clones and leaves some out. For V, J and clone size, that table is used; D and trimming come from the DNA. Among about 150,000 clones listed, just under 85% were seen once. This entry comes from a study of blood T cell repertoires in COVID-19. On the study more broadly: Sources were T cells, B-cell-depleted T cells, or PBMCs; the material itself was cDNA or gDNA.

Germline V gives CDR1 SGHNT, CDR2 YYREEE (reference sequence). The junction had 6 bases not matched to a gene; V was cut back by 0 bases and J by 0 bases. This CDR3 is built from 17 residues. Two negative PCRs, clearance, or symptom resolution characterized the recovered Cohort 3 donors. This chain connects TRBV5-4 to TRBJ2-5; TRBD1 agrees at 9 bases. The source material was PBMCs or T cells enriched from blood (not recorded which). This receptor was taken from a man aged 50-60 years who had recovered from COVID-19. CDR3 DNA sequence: TGTGCCAGCAGCTTGGAACAGGGGGCACTCCACCAAGAGACCCAGTACTTC. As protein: CASSLEQGALHQETQYF.